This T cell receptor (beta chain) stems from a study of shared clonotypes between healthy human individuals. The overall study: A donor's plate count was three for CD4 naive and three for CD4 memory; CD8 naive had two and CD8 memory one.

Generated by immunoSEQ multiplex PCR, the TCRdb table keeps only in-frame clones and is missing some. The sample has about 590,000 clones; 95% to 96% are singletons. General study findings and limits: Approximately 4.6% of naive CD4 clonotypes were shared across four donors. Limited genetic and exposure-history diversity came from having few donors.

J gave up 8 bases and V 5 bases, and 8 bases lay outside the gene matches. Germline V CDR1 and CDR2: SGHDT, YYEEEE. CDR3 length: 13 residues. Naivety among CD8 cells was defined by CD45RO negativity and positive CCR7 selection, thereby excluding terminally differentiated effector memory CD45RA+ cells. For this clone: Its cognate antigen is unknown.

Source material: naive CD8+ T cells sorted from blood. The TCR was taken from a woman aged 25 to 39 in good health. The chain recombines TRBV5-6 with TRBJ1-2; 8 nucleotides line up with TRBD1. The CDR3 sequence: CASRPTGEKGYTF. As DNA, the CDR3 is TGTGCCAGCAGACCGACAGGGGAGAAGGGCTACACCTTC.